The clone carrying this T cell receptor beta chain came up many times. The target antigen is unknown. The V and J ends lost 10 bases and 1 base respectively, with 14 bases between them. Germline CDR1 and CDR2: MNHNS and SASEGT. The CDR3 sequence is 14 residues long. The authors prepared the TCRbeta library with unique molecular identifiers. TCRdb called the PCR reads again in MiXCR, with one record for every CDR3 protein. The sample shows 490,000 or so distinct CDR3 sequences, about 10% of them seen only once. The data were taken from a study of T-cell reconstitution after alpha-beta-depleted transplantation in children. Study conclusions and caveats: Day-60 TCRbeta diversity that was high in some patients was derived from surviving recipient T cells and thymic progenitors. The study reportedly traced alpha-beta T cells about two months after transplant to several hundred expanded graft clones.

The source material was PBMCs, sampled before TCRalphabeta/CD19-depleted stem cell transplant. The TCR was taken from a child aged 2-15 years with inherited bone marrow failure, due to receive a stem cell transplant. The chain combines TRBV6-1 with TRBJ1-5; weak D call: TRBD1 (5 bases). CDR3 bases: TGTGCCACCTTAGAAGGGGACAGCAATCAGCCCCAGCATTTT. Protein product: CATLEGDSNQPQHF.